The 18 T cell receptor beta chains given below trace back to one sample, sequenced in a study of blood T cell repertoires in COVID-19 (dated by TCRdb to the early 2020s). Libraries were prepared through the immunoSEQ multiplex PCR assay. The table was pulled from immuneACCESS by TCRdb, which kept in-frame rearrangements only. Such tables lose some clones; where checked, under half of the loss comes from unresolved V genes, and the rest has no known cause. The sample data list 200,000 or so clones, and 80% to 90% of these were observed just once. Together, the top ten hold roughly 7.2% of the sample. The material sequenced was PBMCs or T cells enriched from blood (not recorded which). The receptors were gathered from a man aged 25 to 45 in a cohort exposed to, infected with or recovered from COVID-19 (not recorded which).

This chain links TRBV28 with TRBJ1-5; tentative D call: TRBD1 (5 bases). Trimming removed 3 bases at V and 7 bases at J, with 13 bases between. The germline gives CDR1 MDHEN, CDR2 SYDVKM. The CDR3 length is 14 residues. The CDR3 is CASSFGGEMQPQHF. The CDR3 DNA is TGTGCCAGCAGTTTTGGGGGGGAGATGCAGCCCCAGCATTTT.

This clone appeared a single time. V usage is TRBV29-1 and J usage is TRBJ2-7; 9 nucleotides agree with TRBD1. The CDR3 is 12 residues long. With V trimmed by 7 bases and J by 2 bases, 3 bases remained unmatched. Germline CDR1 and CDR2: SQVTM and ANQGSEA. CDR3 nucleotides: TGCAGCGCCGGGGACAGGGCCTACGAGCAGTACTTC. Translating it yields CSAGDRAYEQYF.

The V and J genes are TRBV27 and TRBJ2-2, with a weak D call TRBD1 (6 bases). V was clipped by 3 bases and J by 6 bases, with 14 bases between them. This CDR3 contains 15 residues. CDR1 is MNHEY, CDR2 SMNVEV, per germline (reference sequence). CDR3 nucleotides: TGTGCCAGCAGTTTCTTCAGGGGAGCCCCCGGGGAGCTGTTTTTT. Protein product: CASSFFRGAPGELFF.

The rearrangement joins TRBV7-6 to TRBJ2-2; no clear D. The CDR3 contains 11 residues. Germline V gene data show CDR1 as SGHVS and CDR2 as FNYEAQ. Trimming pared 5 bases from V and 4 bases from J, leaving 2 bases between. In DNA form, the CDR3 reads TGTGCCAGCAGCCTCACCGGGGAGCTGTTTTTT. It specifies CASSLTGELFF.

This chain uses TRBV19 with TRBJ1-1, with 7 bases that match TRBD1. After removal of 6 bases from V and 1 base from J, the junction contained 5 bases not matched to a gene. The germline V gene has CDR1 LNHDA and CDR2 SQIVND (reference sequence). The CDR3 totals 14 residues. The CDR3 loop reads CASRVTGSNTEAFF. CDR3 in DNA: TGTGCCAGTAGGGTGACAGGGTCGAACACTGAAGCTTTCTTT.

The V and J genes are TRBV18 and TRBJ1-1; a possible D gene is TRBD1 (5 bases). From germline, CDR1 is KGHSH and CDR2 LQKENI. This CDR3 has 14 amino acids. V lost 5 bases and J lost 2, with 12 bases in between. The CDR3 DNA reads as TGTGCCAGCTCAAAGGTTAGGGGAAACACTGAAGCTTTCTTT. This encodes CASSKVRGNTEAFF. Complete variable domain (other parts from reference TRBV18 and TRBJ1-1): NAGVMQNPRHLVRRRGQEARLRCSPMKGHSHVYWYRQLPEEGLKFMVYLQKENIIDESGMPKERFSAEFPKEGPSILRIQQVVRGDSAAYFCASSKVRGNTEAFFGQGTRLTVV.

Written as DNA, the CDR3 is TGCGCCAGCAGCGGGATGATTCGGGACAGGGGATGGGAGACCCAGTACTTC. Translation: CASSGMIRDRGWETQYF. The chain has TRBV10-2 and TRBJ2-5; 10 bases match TRBD1. The CDR3 is made up of 17 amino acids. Germline lookup yields CDR1 WSHSY and CDR2 SAAADI. After removal of 6 bases from V and 5 bases from J, the junction contained 15 bases not matched to a gene.

The chain couples TRBV6-5 to TRBJ2-7; TRBD2 matches at 8 bases. The CDR3 is 14 residues long. Germline V gene sequence: CDR1 MNHEY, CDR2 SVGAGI. Unmatched junction bases numbered 8, after V lost 6 bases and J lost 4 bases. The CDR3 nucleotides are TGTGCCAGCAGCGGACGGCGGGGGGTGTACGAGCAGTACTTC. Translating it yields CASSGRRGVYEQYF.

This clone was seen more than once but under ten times. The DNA for the CDR3 is TGCGCCAGCAGCCCCGGGAGGCTAGCGCAAGAGACCCAGTACTTC. Translating it yields CASSPGRLAQETQYF. The rearrangement joins TRBV5-1 to TRBJ2-5; 7 bases are a match to TRBD2. The CDR3 has 15 residues. Trimming removed 4 bases from V and 2 bases from J; junction bases left unmatched: 8. Germline loops: CDR1 SGHRS, CDR2 YFSETQ.

The chain carries TRBV7-2 and TRBJ2-1; 11 bases are a match to TRBD2. Germline CDR1 reads SGHTA; CDR2 reads FQGNSA. With 1 base clipped from V and 15 bases from J, the junction kept 11 bases outside the gene matches. The CDR3 loop spans 15 amino acids. The CDR3 coding sequence is TGTGCCAGCAGCTTAGGACTAGCGGGAACCGGACCCACGTTCTTC. Protein sequence: CASSLGLAGTGPTFF. Together with reference TRBV7-2 and TRBJ2-1, the CDR3 gives the full variable domain: GAGVSQSPSNKVTEKGKDVELRCDPISGHTALYWYRQSLGQGLEFLIYFQGNSAPDKSGLPSDRFSAERTGGSVSTLTIQRTQQEDSAVYLCASSLGLAGTGPTFFGPGTRLTVL.

The table lists this clone with a few counts. The CDR3, as DNA: TGCGCCACCTGTAAACTAGGAGTAGGTGAGCAGTTCTTC. It encodes CATCKLGVGEQFF. The chain carries TRBV5-1 and TRBJ2-1; TRBD2 is a possible D gene (5 bases). Germline loops: CDR1 SGHRS, CDR2 YFSETQ. The CDR3 extends over 13 amino acids. Trimming removed 9 bases at V and 9 bases at J, with 19 bases between.

This chain uses TRBV2 with TRBJ1-2; D might be TRBD1 (6 bases). V was trimmed by 5 bases and J by 5 bases, leaving 15 bases between them. There are 14 residues in the CDR3. Per germline, CDR1 SNHLY and CDR2 FYNNEI. The CDR3 bases are TGTGCCAGCAGTCGCGACAGGAGTTCTTATGGCTACACCTTC. Translated, it gives CASSRDRSSYGYTF.

This chain links TRBV27 with TRBJ1-5; D may be TRBD1 (5 bases). The CDR3 is 13 amino acids. The V end was cut by 6 bases, the J end by 4 bases, with 10 bases between. The V gene's germline CDR1 is MNHEY and CDR2 SMNVEV (reference sequence). In DNA, the CDR3 is TGTGCCAGCAGCCCAGGGTGGAATCAGCCCCAGCATTTT. Its translation: CASSPGWNQPQHF.

DNA for the CDR3: TGTGCCAGCAGACCCTCCGGGGGGCGCCCCTATGGCTACACCTTC. As protein: CASRPSGGRPYGYTF. The chain recombines TRBV6-5 with TRBJ1-2; TRBD1 might be the D (6 bases). The germline V gene has CDR1 MNHEY and CDR2 SVGAGI. V was trimmed by 6 bases and J by 4 bases, leaving 18 bases between them. This CDR3 is 15 amino acids long.

CDR3 loop: CASSILSPGQGAFSPLHF. The CDR3 bases are TGTGCCAGTAGTATCCTTTCTCCGGGACAGGGGGCTTTTTCACCCCTCCACTTT. V is TRBV19 and J is TRBJ1-6, with TRBD1 identical over 12 bases. Per the germline V gene, CDR1 is LNHDA and CDR2 is SQIVND (reference sequence). Losses at the gene ends were 3 bases for V and 9 bases for J; bases not matched to a gene: 12. This CDR3 is built from 18 residues.

Of note for this clone: A read error may be the cause here, since a much bigger clone is one base away. The sample has other DNA sequences that encode this CDR3 too. The chain couples TRBV12-3 or TRBV12-4 to TRBJ2-2; 8 nucleotides match TRBD1. The CDR3 is made up of 13 amino acids. The V segment lost 8 bases and the J segment 6 bases; nucleotides outside the gene matches: 5. The CDR3 sequence: CASSGGAAGELFF. DNA of the CDR3: TGTGCCAGCTCAGGGGGCGCGGCCGGGGAGCTGTTTTTT.

The chain is built from TRBV2 and TRBJ1-5; D remains ambiguous. V dropped 4 bases and J dropped 4 bases, with 14 bases sitting between them. CDR3 length: 15 residues. Germline loops: CDR1 SNHLY, CDR2 FYNNEI. CDR3 loop: CASSVGEGGNQPQHF. CDR3 DNA sequence: TGTGCCAGCAGTGTCGGGGAGGGTGGGAATCAGCCCCAGCATTTT.

The chain links TRBV5-8 to TRBJ1-5; maybe TRBD1 (5 bases). This CDR3 region has 15 residues. V was shortened by 4 bases and J by 6 bases, with 17 bases between the two germline ends. The germline CDR1 and CDR2 sequences are SGHTS and YDEGEE. The CDR3 DNA reads as TGTGCCAGCAGCCCGGGGGGAATGGGCCCTCAGCCCCAGCATTTT. It translates to CASSPGGMGPQPQHF.